Below are 28 T cell receptor beta chains sequenced from a single sample in a study of brain T cells in children with intractable seizures. Profiled with immunoSEQ multiplex PCR; TCRdb holds only in-frame clones, not every one. The table has tens of thousands of clones, roughly 94% seen once. The material was peripheral blood, obtained at surgery. The source is a boy younger than 18 with focal cortical dysplasia and intractable seizures.

The V call is TRBV9, the J call TRBJ1-5; D gene uncertain. Trimming left V 0 bases short and J 3 bases short, with 13 bases between. The V gene's germline CDR1 is SGDLS and CDR2 YYNGEE. The CDR3 totals 16 residues. CDR3 region: CASSVAQYGDNQPQHF. The CDR3 DNA reads TGTGCCAGCAGCGTAGCGCAGTACGGGGACAATCAGCCCCAGCATTTT.

This chain links TRBV9 with TRBJ2-1; TRBD2 matches 7 bases. Germline values: CDR1 SGDLS, CDR2 YYNGEE. J lost 7 bases, V lost 2 bases, and 3 bases had no gene match. This CDR3 region has 13 residues. This chain's CDR3 is CASSVGGKNEQFF. Written as DNA, the CDR3 is TGTGCCAGCAGCGTCGGGGGGAAAAATGAGCAGTTCTTC.

V usage is TRBV18 and J usage is TRBJ1-2; D gene uncertain. In germline, CDR1 is KGHSH, CDR2 LQKENI. Trimming removed 3 bases from V and 4 bases from J, with 21 bases in between. The CDR3 consists of 17 residues. Here the CDR3 DNA reads TGTGCCAGCTCACCTCTTCCGGATTGGAGAAGCGGCTATGGCTACACCTTC. This translates into CASSPLPDWRSGYGYTF.

V gene TRBV28 combines with J gene TRBJ2-7; D perhaps matches TRBD2 (8 bases). Germline V CDR1 and CDR2: MDHEN, SYDVKM. The CDR3 is made up of 16 amino acids. Trimming removed 5 bases at V and 4 bases at J, with 21 bases between. The CDR3, as DNA: TGTGCCAGCAGTCCGCGGGACAGCGGGAGAGGATACGAGCAGTACTTC. It is translated as CASSPRDSGRGYEQYF.

This chain uses TRBV10-3 with TRBJ2-7; 9 nucleotides match TRBD1. V was clipped by 2 bases and J by 3 bases; unmatched bases: 5. CDR3 length equals 15 residues. Germline V lookup: CDR1 ENHRY, CDR2 SYGVKD. CDR3 amino acids: CAISEGDRDGYEQYF. The CDR3 nucleotides are TGTGCCATCAGTGAGGGGGACAGGGATGGCTACGAGCAGTACTTC.

The rearrangement uses TRBV19 and TRBJ1-5; D call uncertain. The CDR3 loop spans 13 amino acids. Per the germline V gene, CDR1 is LNHDA and CDR2 is SQIVND (reference sequence). Trimming removed 10 bases from V and 0 bases from J, with 10 bases in between. The CDR3 sequence: CATRTSSNQPQHF. DNA of the CDR3: TGTGCCACCAGGACGAGTAGCAATCAGCCCCAGCATTTT.

The V and J genes are TRBV4-1 and TRBJ2-1; 12 positions match TRBD2. The V and J ends lost 1 base and 7 bases, in that order; junction bases with no gene match: 8. Germline V gene sequence: CDR1 MGHRA, CDR2 YSYEKL. CDR3 length: 17 residues. The CDR3 sequence is CASSQVVASGRANEQFF. Written as DNA, the CDR3 is TGCGCCAGCAGCCAAGTGGTGGCTAGCGGGAGGGCGAATGAGCAGTTCTTC.

CDR3 coding DNA: TGTGCCAGCAGCCGAATTTCAGGGGCCCCTAATGAAAAACTGTTTTTT. Its translation: CASSRISGAPNEKLFF. The rearrangement joins TRBV3-1 (or the pseudogene TRBV3-2) to TRBJ1-4; tentatively, D is TRBD1 (6 bases). The germline V gene encodes CDR1 LGHDT and CDR2 YNNKEL (reference sequence). This CDR3 has 16 amino acids. With 4 bases removed from V and 3 bases from J, the gap between germline ends came to 15 bases.

This sequence joins TRBV6-2 or TRBV6-3 and TRBJ2-5; no clear D. This CDR3 comprises 11 residues. CDR1 and CDR2 (germline): MNHEY, SVGEGT. Trimming removed 2 bases at V and 10 bases at J, with 8 bases between. CDR3: CASSYRQGQYF. The CDR3 coding sequence is TGTGCCAGCAGTTACCGCCAAGGCCAGTACTTC.

The chain has TRBV6-1 and TRBJ1-4; D call uncertain. The V end lost 8 bases, the J end lost 8 bases, and 15 bases lay between the germline ends. The germline V gene has CDR1 MNHNS and CDR2 SASEGT. The CDR3 has 13 residues. CDR3 residues: CASSSWAQEKLFF. The DNA of the CDR3 is TGTGCCAGCTCTAGTTGGGCCCAAGAAAAACTGTTTTTT.

CDR3 loop: CASRPGQGNNNSPLHF. The CDR3 bases are TGCGCCAGCAGACCGGGACAGGGTAATAATAATTCACCCCTCCACTTT. This chain uses TRBV5-1 with TRBJ1-6; 9 bases align to TRBD1. This CDR3 region has 16 residues. Unmatched junction bases numbered 8, after V lost 5 bases and J lost 5 bases. Germline V gene lookup returns CDR1 SGHRS and CDR2 YFSETQ.

The chain recombines TRBV5-5 with TRBJ1-3; D unclear. This CDR3 is 14 amino acids long. V lost 5 bases, J lost 4 bases, and 13 bases lay in between. CDR1 and CDR2 (germline): SGHKS, YYEKEE (reference sequence). The CDR3, as DNA: TGTGCCAGCAGACCGACTGGTACAGGAAACACCATATATTTT. Protein: CASRPTGTGNTIYF.

The chain uses TRBV5-1 and TRBJ2-5; 9 positions agree with TRBD1. Trimming at V came to 4 bases and at J to 5 bases, leaving 6 bases not matched to a gene. The CDR3 sequence is 14 residues long. The germline gives CDR1 SGHRS, CDR2 YFSETQ. The CDR3 region has the DNA TGCGCCAGCAGCGTGGACAGGGGTCGGGAGACCCAGTACTTC. As protein: CASSVDRGRETQYF. Full variable domain (rest looked up from reference TRBV5-1 and TRBJ2-5): KAGVTQTPRYLIKTRGQQVTLSCSPISGHRSVSWYQQTPGQGLQFLFEYFSETQRNKGNFPGRFSGRQFSNSRSEMNVSTLELGDSALYLCASSVDRGRETQYFGPGTRLLVL.

This rearrangement joins TRBV9 to TRBJ2-1, with D possibly being TRBD2 (6 bases). The CDR3 runs to 16 residues. V was trimmed by 3 bases and J by 2 bases, leaving 15 bases between them. The germline V gene encodes CDR1 SGDLS and CDR2 YYNGEE. The CDR3 reads CASSAHGSAAYNEQFF. The CDR3 DNA is TGTGCCAGCAGCGCACACGGGAGTGCCGCCTACAATGAGCAGTTCTTC.

The chain is built from TRBV7-9 and TRBJ2-1, with D perhaps given as TRBD1 or TRBD2 (5 bases each). V lost 1 base and J lost 9, with 22 bases in between. CDR1 and CDR2 (germline): SEHNR, FQNEAQ (reference sequence). The CDR3 is 17 residues long. CDR3 amino acids: CASSLGGMGQEVGEQFF. In nucleotides, the CDR3 is TGTGCCAGCAGCTTAGGGGGCATGGGGCAGGAGGTGGGTGAGCAGTTCTTC.

The sample holds one count of this clone. This chain connects TRBV18 to TRBJ1-6; D is perhaps TRBD1 (6 bases). The V gene's germline CDR1 is KGHSH and CDR2 LQKENI. The CDR3 runs 13 residues. V lost 4 bases to trimming and J lost 8 bases, with 9 bases between them. In DNA form, the CDR3 reads TGTGCCAGCTCACTCAAGGGGGATTCACCCCTCCACTTT. Translation gives CASSLKGDSPLHF. Full variable domain (rest looked up from reference TRBV18 and TRBJ1-6): NAGVMQNPRHLVRRRGQEARLRCSPMKGHSHVYWYRQLPEEGLKFMVYLQKENIIDESGMPKERFSAEFPKEGPSILRIQQVVRGDSAAYFCASSLKGDSPLHFGNGTRLTVT.

V is TRBV3-1 (or the pseudogene TRBV3-2) and J is TRBJ2-1, with 9 bases fitting TRBD2. Germline CDR1 LGHDT, CDR2 YNNKEL (reference sequence). This CDR3 has 15 residues. Trimming took 4 bases from V and 5 from J; bases not matched to a gene: 6. The CDR3 DNA sequence: TGTGCCAGCAGCCTCGGGGTAGCGGGGGACAATGAGCAGTTCTTC. Translation gives CASSLGVAGDNEQFF.

The chain recombines TRBV24-1 with TRBJ2-2; TRBD1 or TRBD2 may be the D gene (5 bases each). V lost 0 bases and J 2 bases, leaving 12 bases between the germline ends. Germline V gives CDR1 KGHDR, CDR2 SFDVKD. The CDR3 runs 17 residues. The CDR3 is CATSDLWGPSNTGELFF. The CDR3 region has the DNA TGTGCCACCAGTGATTTGTGGGGACCATCCAACACCGGGGAGCTGTTTTTT.

The rearrangement uses TRBV11-2 and TRBJ1-4; possible D gene TRBD1, 5 bases. V was pared by 1 base and J by 1 base, with 7 bases between. The CDR3 has 15 amino acids. In germline, CDR1 is SGHAT, CDR2 FQNNGV. This CDR3 reads CASSLGGVTNEKLFF. The CDR3 bases are TGTGCCAGCAGCTTAGGAGGGGTAACTAATGAAAAACTGTTTTTT.

This chain connects TRBV10-2 to TRBJ2-7; the match to TRBD2 covers 7 bases. This CDR3 is 13 amino acids long. Germline values: CDR1 WSHSY, CDR2 SAAADI. Trimming cost V 5 bases and J 6 bases; bases outside gene matches: 7. The CDR3 nucleotides are TGCGCCAGCAGTTCGCAGCGGGATGCCGAGCAGTACGTC. This encodes CASSSQRDAEQYV.

The chain is built from TRBV19 and TRBJ1-2, with D tentatively TRBD1 (6 bases). The V gene lost 5 bases and the J gene lost 7 bases, with 8 bases spanning the gap. CDR1 and CDR2 (germline): LNHDA, SQIVND (reference sequence). The CDR3 extends over 11 amino acids. The CDR3 here is CASSDRSGYTF. CDR3 nucleotides: TGTGCCAGTAGTGACAGGAGTGGCTACACCTTC.

The chain carries TRBV11-2 and TRBJ2-5, with D perhaps given as TRBD1 or TRBD2 (5 bases each). Germline lookup yields CDR1 SGHAT and CDR2 FQNNGV. V was trimmed by 8 bases and J by 3 bases, leaving 13 bases between them. This CDR3 has 13 residues. The CDR3 coding sequence is TGTGCCAGCGGCCCGGGACGTAAAGAGACCCAGTACTTC. Protein sequence: CASGPGRKETQYF.

The chain uses TRBV10-2 and TRBJ2-4; 7 bases line up with TRBD1. Germline V lookup: CDR1 WSHSY, CDR2 SAAADI. CDR3 length: 16 amino acids. Germline trimming cut 6 bases from V and 1 base from J; bases unmatched to any gene: 9. CDR3 protein: CASRPTGLNAKNIQYF. The DNA of the CDR3 is TGCGCCAGCAGACCGACAGGGCTGAATGCCAAAAACATTCAGTACTTC.

V and J are TRBV3-1 (or the pseudogene TRBV3-2) and TRBJ2-7; D gene unclear. Germline V gene data show CDR1 as LGHDT and CDR2 as YNNKEL (reference sequence). V was shortened by 4 bases and J by 2 bases, with 12 bases between the two germline ends. This CDR3 is 14 amino acids long. CDR3 sequence reads: CASSPSATPYEQYF. In nucleotides, the CDR3 is TGTGCCAGCAGCCCCTCAGCGACCCCCTACGAGCAGTACTTC.

The rearrangement joins TRBV27 to TRBJ2-1, with D uncertain. V was trimmed by 6 bases and J by 2 bases, leaving 11 bases between them. Germline lookup yields CDR1 MNHEY and CDR2 SMNVEV (reference sequence). This CDR3 is built from 14 residues. In nucleotides, the CDR3 is TGTGCCAGCAGCTTGGGTGGGACCTACAATGAGCAGTTCTTC. This encodes CASSLGGTYNEQFF.

V and J are TRBV12-3 or TRBV12-4 and TRBJ1-2; D is unclear. Trimming took 3 bases from V and 7 from J, leaving 9 bases between them. The CDR3 contains 12 residues. The DNA of the CDR3 is TGTGCCAGCAGTTTCGCCGGCGGTGGCTACACCTTC. Amino acids: CASSFAGGGYTF.

This rearrangement joins TRBV18 to TRBJ2-4; 7 bases match TRBD1. There are 15 residues in the CDR3. V lost 3 bases to trimming and J lost 6 bases; unmatched junction nucleotides: 8. CDR1 KGHSH and CDR2 LQKENI come from the germline V gene. CDR3 amino acids: CASSPAPGDRNIQYF. The DNA for the CDR3 is TGTGCCAGCTCACCGGCCCCAGGGGACAGAAACATTCAGTACTTC.

The count of this clone is one. CDR3 in amino acids: CASSVHPGLADYNEQFF. CDR3 DNA: TGTGCCAGCAGCGTCCATCCGGGACTAGCGGACTACAATGAGCAGTTCTTC. This rearrangement joins TRBV9 to TRBJ2-1; 11 nucleotides align to TRBD2. The germline CDR1 and CDR2 sequences are SGDLS and YYNGEE. This CDR3 is 17 amino acids long. The V and J ends lost 2 bases and 3 bases, in that order; junction bases with no gene match: 7.